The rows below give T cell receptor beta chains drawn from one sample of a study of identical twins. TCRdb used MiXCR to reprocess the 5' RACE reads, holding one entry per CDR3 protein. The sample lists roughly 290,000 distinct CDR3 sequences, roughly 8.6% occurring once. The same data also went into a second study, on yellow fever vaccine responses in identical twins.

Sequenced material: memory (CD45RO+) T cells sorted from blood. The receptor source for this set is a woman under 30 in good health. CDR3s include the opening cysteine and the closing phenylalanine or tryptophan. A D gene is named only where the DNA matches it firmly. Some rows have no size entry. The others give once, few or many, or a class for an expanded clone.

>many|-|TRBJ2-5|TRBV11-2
TGTGCCAGCAGCTTTGCGGAGACCCAGTACTTC
CASSFAETQYF
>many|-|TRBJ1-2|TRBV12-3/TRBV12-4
TGTGCCAGCAGTTTAACTGGCAGGGGTGGCTACACCTTC
CASSLTGRGGYTF
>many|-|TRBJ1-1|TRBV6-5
TGTGCCAGCAGTAACCGAAGAATGAACACTGAAGCTTTCTTT
CASSNRRMNTEAFF
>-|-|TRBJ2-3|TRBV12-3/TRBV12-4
TGTGCCAGCAGTTTAAGGACGACAAGCACAGATACGCAGTATTTT
CASSLRTTSTDTQYF
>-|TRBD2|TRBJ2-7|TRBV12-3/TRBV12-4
TGTGCCAGCAGCACCGGGCCACTCCGAGCGGGAGGGAGGGCGGTGTACTTC
CASSTGPLRAGGRAVYF
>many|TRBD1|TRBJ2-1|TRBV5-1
TGCGCCAGCAGCGATACAGGGGGGCCATACAATGAGCAGTTCTTC
CASSDTGGPYNEQFF
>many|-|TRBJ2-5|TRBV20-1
TGCAGTGCTAGAATAGCCGGGGACCAGCAAGAGACCCAGTACTTC
CSARIAGDQQETQYF
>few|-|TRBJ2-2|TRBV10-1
TGCGCCAGCAGTGAATCGCTTGGGGAGCTGTTTTTT
CASSESLGELFF
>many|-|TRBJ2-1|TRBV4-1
TGCGCCAGCAGCCAAGTAGAGGGCGGCCACTACAATGAGCAGTTCTTC
CASSQVEGGHYNEQFF
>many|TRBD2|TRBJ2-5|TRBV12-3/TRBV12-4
TGTGCCAGCAGCAAAATTAGCGGGGGCGGCCAACAAGAGACCCAGTACTTC
CASSKISGGGQQETQYF
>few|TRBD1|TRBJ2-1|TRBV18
TGTGCCAGCTCACCACGGCAGGGGGCTGACAATGAGCAGTTCTTC
CASSPRQGADNEQFF
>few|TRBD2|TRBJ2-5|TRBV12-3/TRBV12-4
TGTGCCAGCAGTTCCCCGGGAGGGGCAGGGGAGACCCAGTACTTC
CASSSPGGAGETQYF
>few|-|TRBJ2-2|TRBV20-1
TGCAGTGCTAGCCCGGTCAGGGGGAACACCGGGGAGCTGTTTTTT
CSASPVRGNTGELFF
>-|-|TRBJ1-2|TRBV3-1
TGTGCCTGCACCCCGTCTGTCGGGACTACATATGGCTACACCTTC
CACTPSVGTTYGYTF
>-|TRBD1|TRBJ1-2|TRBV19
TGTGCCAGTAGTACATTACAGGGGACCTATGGCTACACCTTC
CASSTLQGTYGYTF
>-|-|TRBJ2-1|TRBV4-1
TGCGCCAGCAGCCAAGATGGGCGCGGGGCGGGCAATGAGCAGTTCTTC
CASSQDGRGAGNEQFF
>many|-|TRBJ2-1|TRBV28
TGTGCCAGCAGTTTAGCGGGGATATACAATGAGCAGTTCTTC
CASSLAGIYNEQFF
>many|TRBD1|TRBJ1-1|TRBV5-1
TGCGCCAGCAGCTCTGGACAGGGGGGCCCAATTGAAGCTTTCTTT
CASSSGQGGPIEAFF
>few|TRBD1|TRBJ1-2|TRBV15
TGTGCCACCAGCAGGGGACCGGGACAGGACTATGGCTACACCTTC
CATSRGPGQDYGYTF
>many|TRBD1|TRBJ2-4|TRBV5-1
TGCGCCAGCAGCTTTTCCCCGGCGGGACAGGGGGCCAAAAACATTCAGTACTTC
CASSFSPAGQGAKNIQYF
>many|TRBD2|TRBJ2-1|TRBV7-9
TGTGCCAGCAGCTTAGCGGGAGGGCCGATTGAGCAGTTCTTC
CASSLAGGPIEQFF
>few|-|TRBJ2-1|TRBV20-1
TGCAGTGCTAGTCTTGGGTGGGCAGACAACAATGAGCAGTTCTTC
CSASLGWADNNEQFF
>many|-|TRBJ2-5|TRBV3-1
TGTGCCAGCAGCCAAGATTGGGGGGACGAGACCCAGTACTTC
CASSQDWGDETQYF
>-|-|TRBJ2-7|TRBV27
TGTGCCAGCAGTAGGACCCTAGGTTCCTACGAGCAGTACTTC
CASSRTLGSYEQYF
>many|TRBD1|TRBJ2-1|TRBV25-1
TGTGCCAGCAGCTCTACAGAGGGGGCTTCCATCAATGAGCAGTTCTTC
CASSSTEGASINEQFF
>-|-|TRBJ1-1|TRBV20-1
TGCAGTGCTCCGGGGCGGGGGGGGCGCTGGACTGAAGCTTTCTTT
CSAPGRGGRWTEAFF
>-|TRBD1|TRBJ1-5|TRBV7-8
TGTGCCAGCAGCCGGGACAGGGTTTATAGCAATCAGCCCCAGCATTTT
CASSRDRVYSNQPQHF
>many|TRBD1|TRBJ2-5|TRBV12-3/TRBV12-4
TGTGCCAGCAGAGCCGGGACAGGGGTAGAGACCCAGTACTTC
CASRAGTGVETQYF
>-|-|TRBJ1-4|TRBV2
TGTGCCAGCAGTGTTAATCCAACTAATGAAAAACTGTTTTTT
CASSVNPTNEKLFF
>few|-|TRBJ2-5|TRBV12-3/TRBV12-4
TGTGCCAGCAGTTTGGACGGGATCATCCAGTACTTC
CASSLDGIIQYF
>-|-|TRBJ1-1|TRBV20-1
TGCAGTGCTAGAGCCAGAGTCACTGAAGCTTTCTTT
CSARARVTEAFF
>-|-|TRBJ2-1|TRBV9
TGTGCCAGCAGCGTAGAAGTTTTCTCCTCCTACAATGAGCAGTTCTTC
CASSVEVFSSYNEQFF
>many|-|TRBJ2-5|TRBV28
TGTGCCAGCAGTTTCATGGGATTTCAAGAGACCCAGTACTTC
CASSFMGFQETQYF
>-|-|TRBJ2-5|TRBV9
TGTGCCAGCAGCGTAGGGTTGTGGGGGTTCGCGGAGACCCAGTACTTC
CASSVGLWGFAETQYF
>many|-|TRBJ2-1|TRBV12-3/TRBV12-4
TGTGCCAGCAGCAACCGGGACTTCCAGTTCTTC
CASSNRDFQFF
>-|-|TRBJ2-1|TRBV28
TGTGCCAGCAGTCGGCAGAGCTCCTACAATGAGCAGTTCTTC
CASSRQSSYNEQFF
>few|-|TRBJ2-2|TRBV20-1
TGCAGTGTCCAGGTTGGGCGGAACACCGGGGAGCTGTTTTTT
CSVQVGRNTGELFF
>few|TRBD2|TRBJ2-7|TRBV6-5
TGTGCCAGCAGTTACTCGGGTAGCGGGAGAGGCGAGCAGTACTTC
CASSYSGSGRGEQYF
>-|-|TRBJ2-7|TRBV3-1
TGTGCCAGCAGCCAAGATCTAGGACGTTACGAGCAGTACTTC
CASSQDLGRYEQYF
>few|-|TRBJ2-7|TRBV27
TGTGCCAGCAGTGAACTACTCGGCTACGAGCAGTACTTC
CASSELLGYEQYF
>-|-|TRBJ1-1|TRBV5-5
TGTGCCAGCGGCCCTGGGGTCCTGAACACTGAAGCTTTCTTT
CASGPGVLNTEAFF
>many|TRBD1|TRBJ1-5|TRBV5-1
TGCGCCAGCAGCTTGGATGGGACAGGGGTAAATCAGCCCCAGCATTTT
CASSLDGTGVNQPQHF
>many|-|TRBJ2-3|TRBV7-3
TGTGCCAGCAGCTTCATTGGGTCCGGAGATACGCAGTATTTT
CASSFIGSGDTQYF
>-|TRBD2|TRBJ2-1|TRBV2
TGTGCCAGCAGGGGAACTAGCGGGGCCTCCTACAATGAGCAGTTCTTC
CASRGTSGASYNEQFF
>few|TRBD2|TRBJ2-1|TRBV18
TGTGCCAGCTCACCCCGGGCTAGCGGGAGCACCAGGTACAATGAGCAGTTCTTC
CASSPRASGSTRYNEQFF
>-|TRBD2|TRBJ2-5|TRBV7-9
TGTGCCAGCAGCTTATCCCCTAGCGGGGGGGAGACCCAGTACTTC
CASSLSPSGGETQYF